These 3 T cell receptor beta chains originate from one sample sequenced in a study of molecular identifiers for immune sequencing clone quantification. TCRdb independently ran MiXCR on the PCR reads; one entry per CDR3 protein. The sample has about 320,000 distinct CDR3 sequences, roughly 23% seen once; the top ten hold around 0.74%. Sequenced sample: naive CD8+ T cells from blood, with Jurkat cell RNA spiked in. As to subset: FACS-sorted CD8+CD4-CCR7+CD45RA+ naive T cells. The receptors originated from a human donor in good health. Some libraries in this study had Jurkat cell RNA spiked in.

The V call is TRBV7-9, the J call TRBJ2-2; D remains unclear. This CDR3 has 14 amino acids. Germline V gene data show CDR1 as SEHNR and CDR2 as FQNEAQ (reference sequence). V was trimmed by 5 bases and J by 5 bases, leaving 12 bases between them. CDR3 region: CASSASGYTGELFF. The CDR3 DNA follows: TGTGCCAGCAGCGCTAGTGGATATACCGGGGAGCTGTTTTTT.

The CDR3 sequence: CASSYTPGGIPSYDNEQFF. The CDR3 region has the DNA TGTGCCAGCAGTTATACCCCAGGGGGCATCCCCTCCTACGACAATGAGCAGTTCTTC. The V gene is TRBV6-2 or TRBV6-3, the J gene TRBJ2-1; 8 bases match TRBD1. The CDR3 totals 19 residues. Trimming at V came to 3 bases and at J to 5 bases, leaving 18 bases not matched to a gene. The germline CDR1 and CDR2 sequences are MNHEY and SVGEGT.

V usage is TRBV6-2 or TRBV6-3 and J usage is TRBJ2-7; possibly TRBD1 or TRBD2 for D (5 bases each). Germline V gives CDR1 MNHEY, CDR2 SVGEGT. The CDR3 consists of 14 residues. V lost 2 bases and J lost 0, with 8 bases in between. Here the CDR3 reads CASSYPGTSYEQYF. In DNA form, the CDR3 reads TGTGCCAGCAGTTACCCAGGGACCTCCTACGAGCAGTACTTC.